This entry describes one TCR beta chain. What it recognizes is unknown. A junction end diverges from the germline sequence, so it may reflect a read error. This sample was included in a study of persistence of HIV-infected CD4 T cells. Study-wide findings and caveats: TCRbeta richness was lower in CMV- and Gag-responding cells than in anti-CD3/anti-CD28-responding cells.

The stimulus was lysate of CMV-infected fibroblasts, about 10 ug/mL. Memory cells lacking CD40L and CD69 with high CD45RO were sorted. The immunoSEQ assay was version 4, run in survey mode. Assay: immunoSEQ multiplex PCR; the TCRdb copy retains only in-frame clones and omits some. Seen here are over 25,000 clones, around 82% observed once, and the top ten hold more than 0.85%. Germline lookup yields CDR1 SNHLY and CDR2 FYNNEI. The CDR3 sequence is 12 residues long. J is TRBJ2-4 and V is TRBV2; 7 bases are shared with TRBD1. This specimen consisted of CD4+ T cells sorted from PBMCs after roughly 18-hour stimulation, obtained from a patient who received antiretroviral therapy. This receptor was identified in an adult man with HIV who was CMV-seropositive. The CDR3 DNA reads TGTGCCAGCAGTGGGACAGGTGAATCCGGAGACTTC. This translates into CASSGTGESGDF.